Following are 19 T cell receptor beta chains from one sample sequenced in a study of T cell clonotyping in hematopoietic cell transplantation. The time point was: recipient sample about 28 days before transplant, after cytoreduction. Some clones are missing from TCRdb's copy, which holds only in-frame ones; the method was immunoSEQ multiplex PCR. The table records 25,000 to 35,000 clones, just over 90% of them present only once. This specimen consisted of peripheral blood mononuclear cells, obtained before stem cell transplant. The receptors originated from a man aged 45 to 65 with acute myeloid leukemia. Some clones in this sample may be carry-over from other donors' samples.

CDR3 bases: TGTGCCAGCAAACACAGGGAGGTTTATAATTCACCCCTCCACTTT. Encoded protein: CASKHREVYNSPLHF. The chain links TRBV28 to TRBJ1-6; tentative D call: TRBD1 (6 bases). Trimming took 7 bases from V and 4 from J, leaving 14 bases between them. CDR1 MDHEN and CDR2 SYDVKM come from the germline V gene. There are 15 residues in the CDR3.

This clone was seen only once. The chain has TRBV9 and TRBJ2-2; 16 bases match TRBD2. The CDR3 has 19 residues. Germline values: CDR1 SGDLS, CDR2 YYNGEE. V trimming: 4 bases; J trimming: 6 bases; junction bases outside the gene matches: 12. The CDR3 sequence: CASSLNPGLAGGRAGELFF. In DNA form, the CDR3 reads TGTGCCAGCAGCCTCAACCCGGGACTAGCGGGGGGGAGGGCCGGGGAGCTGTTTTTT.

The V and J genes are TRBV5-1 and TRBJ2-7; the match to TRBD2 covers 10 bases. V lost 3 bases and J lost 7; bases outside the gene matches: 7. The germline CDR1 and CDR2 sequences are SGHRS and YFSETQ. The CDR3 totals 14 residues. DNA for the CDR3: TGCGCCAGCAGCTCGACTAGCGGGTCGGAGGAGCAGTACTTC. Translating it yields CASSSTSGSEEQYF.

The CDR3 sequence is CASSKYNEQFF. CDR3 sequence (DNA): TGTGCCAGTAGTAAGTACAATGAGCAGTTCTTC. The rearrangement links TRBV19 to TRBJ2-1; D gene unclear. The V end was cut by 4 bases, the J end by 4 bases, with 2 bases between. CDR1 LNHDA and CDR2 SQIVND come from the germline V gene (reference sequence). This CDR3 comprises 11 residues.

This rearrangement joins TRBV5-4 to TRBJ1-5; TRBD1 aligns across 7 bases. After removal of 0 bases from V and 8 bases from J, the junction contained 2 bases not matched to a gene. The germline V gene encodes CDR1 SGHNT and CDR2 YYREEE (reference sequence). The CDR3 loop spans 13 amino acids. The DNA of the CDR3 is TGTGCCAGCAGCTTGGAGGGGGCGAAGCCCCAGCATTTT. It encodes CASSLEGAKPQHF.

The chain recombines TRBV4-1 with TRBJ2-5; no reliable D call. CDR1 is MGHRA, CDR2 YSYEKL, per germline. Between the trimmed V and J ends, which lost 2 bases and 5 bases, there was a span of 9 bases. The CDR3 is made up of 13 amino acids. CDR3 region: CASSQNVAETQYF. The CDR3 nucleotides are TGCGCCAGCAGCCAAAACGTTGCCGAGACCCAGTACTTC.

This rearrangement joins TRBV5-6 to TRBJ2-7, with TRBD1 as a possible D gene (6 bases). CDR3 size: 14 residues. Germline CDR1 reads SGHDT; CDR2 reads YYEEEE. The V end was cut by 7 bases, the J end by 4 bases, with 18 bases between. The CDR3 bases are TGTGCCAGCCAAGCCTATCTGGGGGCGTACGAGCAGTACTTC. Protein: CASQAYLGAYEQYF.

The chain has TRBV5-1 and TRBJ2-5, with TRBD2 identical over 7 bases. The CDR3 loop spans 15 amino acids. J was trimmed by 5 bases and V by 4 bases; bases with no gene match: 11. Germline CDR1 SGHRS, CDR2 YFSETQ. CDR3 DNA sequence: TGCGCCAGCAGCCCTTTCGCGGGAGTTGGGGAGACCCAGTACTTC. Protein: CASSPFAGVGETQYF.

The V call is TRBV11-1, the J call TRBJ2-2, with D maybe TRBD1 (6 bases). V was trimmed by 1 base and J by 0 bases, leaving 9 bases between them. The CDR3 is made up of 16 amino acids. Germline-derived CDR1 and CDR2 are SGHAT and FQDESV (reference sequence). CDR3 sequence reads: CASSLETGSNTGELFF. CDR3 bases: TGTGCCAGCAGCTTAGAAACAGGGTCGAACACCGGGGAGCTGTTTTTT. Looking up the rest from reference TRBV11-1 and TRBJ2-2 gives the full variable domain: EAEVAQSPRYKITEKSQAVAFWCDPISGHATLYWYRQILGQGPELLVQFQDESVVDDSQLPKDRFSAERLKGVDSTLKIQPAELGDSAMYLCASSLETGSNTGELFFGEGSRLTVL.

The rearrangement links TRBV7-9 to TRBJ1-1; 7 bases agree with TRBD1. The CDR3 has 15 residues. The germline V gene has CDR1 SEHNR and CDR2 FQNEAQ (reference sequence). Losses at the gene ends were 4 bases for V and 3 bases for J; bases not matched to a gene: 8. In nucleotides, the CDR3 is TGTGCCAGCAGCTACCGACAGGGTATGGACACTGAAGCTTTCTTT. Amino acids: CASSYRQGMDTEAFF. The variable domain in full, completed from reference TRBV7-9 and TRBJ1-1, reads DTGVSQNPRHKITKRGQNVTFRCDPISEHNRLYWYRQTLGQGPEFLTYFQNEAQLEKSRLLSDRFSAERPKGSFSTLEIQRTEQGDSAMYLCASSYRQGMDTEAFFGQGTRLTVV.

The chain recombines TRBV29-1 with TRBJ2-7; D not certain. V shed 4 bases and J shed 6 bases, with 7 bases lying between them. The CDR3 has 10 residues. Germline CDR1 SQVTM, CDR2 ANQGSEA. The CDR3: CSVVQSEQYF. CDR3 bases: TGCAGCGTTGTACAGTCCGAGCAGTACTTC.

The chain couples TRBV2 to TRBJ1-1, with D hard to call. The CDR3 is made up of 13 amino acids. Germline lookup yields CDR1 SNHLY and CDR2 FYNNEI. The V gene lost 5 bases and the J gene lost 1 base, with 8 bases spanning the gap. The CDR3 here is CASSSGPNTEAFF. CDR3 DNA sequence: TGTGCCAGCAGTTCGGGCCCGAACACTGAAGCTTTCTTT.

The chain links TRBV15 to TRBJ1-2; tentative D call: TRBD1 (5 bases). Between the trimmed V and J ends, which lost 6 bases and 0 bases, there was a span of 8 bases. The V gene's germline CDR1 is LNHNV and CDR2 YYDKDF (reference sequence). The CDR3 runs 13 residues. CDR3 amino acids: CATRDTTNYGYTF. In nucleotides, the CDR3 is TGTGCCACCAGGGACACAACTAACTATGGCTACACCTTC.

The chain has TRBV13 and TRBJ1-1; D perhaps matches TRBD1 (5 bases). Germline V gene lookup returns CDR1 PRHDT and CDR2 FYEKMQ (reference sequence). The CDR3 spans 14 residues. The V gene lost 2 bases and the J gene lost 1 base, with 8 bases spanning the gap. CDR3 residues: CASSLRGTNTEAFF. DNA of the CDR3: TGTGCCAGCAGCTTAAGGGGCACGAACACTGAAGCTTTCTTT.

In this sample, this clone turned up once. This chain joins TRBV5-4 and TRBJ1-1; D call uncertain. The CDR3 spans 13 residues. CDR1 is SGHNT and CDR2 is YYREEE in the germline V gene (reference sequence). V lost 6 bases and J 1 base, leaving 10 bases between the germline ends. Here the CDR3 reads CASTYPSNTEAFF. The CDR3 DNA follows: TGTGCCAGCACCTACCCATCGAACACTGAAGCTTTCTTT.

V gene TRBV7-7 combines with J gene TRBJ1-1; D uncertain. Germline CDR1 and CDR2: SSHAT and FNYEAQ (reference sequence). V lost 5 bases, J lost 5 bases, and 12 bases lay in between. The CDR3 covers 13 residues. CDR3 DNA sequence: TGTGCCAGCAGCGAAACAACGGGGACTGAAGCTTTCTTT. Its protein product is CASSETTGTEAFF.

V and J are TRBV28 and TRBJ2-6; D call uncertain. The CDR3 covers 14 residues. Trimming stripped 5 bases from V and 7 bases from J, with 12 bases between. Germline CDR1 reads MDHEN; CDR2 reads SYDVKM. CDR3 residues: CASSPLLEANVLTF. The CDR3, as DNA: TGTGCCAGCAGTCCACTTCTGGAAGCCAACGTCCTGACTTTC.

The chain has TRBV6-5 and TRBJ1-2; no firm D call. This CDR3 contains 13 residues. Trimming shortened V by 5 bases and J by 4 bases, and 11 bases separated the two germline ends. Germline values: CDR1 MNHEY, CDR2 SVGAGI. The CDR3 DNA sequence: TGTGCCAGCAGTCCCGGACCGACCTATGGCTACACCTTC. Protein: CASSPGPTYGYTF.

The chain recombines TRBV9 with TRBJ2-2; the D gene could be TRBD1 or TRBD2 (7 bases each). The germline gives CDR1 SGDLS, CDR2 YYNGEE. CDR3 length: 16 amino acids. The V end was cut by 2 bases, the J end by 3 bases, with 14 bases between. This CDR3 reads CASSVGPGGDTGELFF. CDR3 nucleotide sequence: TGTGCCAGCAGCGTGGGACCAGGGGGGGACACCGGGGAGCTGTTTTTT.